This T cell receptor beta chain is from a study of blood T cells in healthy people across ages. Combining a sample-barcoded 5' primer with a J-beta primer mix, a second PCR ran for roughly 7 to 11 cycles. From the 5' RACE reads, TCRdb called clonotypes with MiXCR, one entry per CDR3 protein. Altogether hundreds of thousands of distinct CDR3 sequences are present, approximately 26% being singletons, with the ten largest covering over 3.5%. With V trimmed by 6 bases and J by 7 bases, 8 bases remained unmatched. Germline lookup yields CDR1 MNHEY and CDR2 SVGEGT. This CDR3 has 13 residues. The same specimen was also included in a second study, on T cells of mothers and their children.

V is TRBV6-2 or TRBV6-3 and J is TRBJ1-1; the match to TRBD1 covers 7 bases. The clonotype comes from a boy between 2 and 15 years old in good health. The sample taken for sequencing was blood. The CDR3, as DNA: TGTGCCAGCAGCCGACAGGGAGCAGATGAAGCTTTCTTT. This sequence encodes CASSRQGADEAFF.